One and the same sample provided the 29 T cell receptor beta chains below, sequenced in a study of T cell changes during pregnancy in multiple sclerosis. Sequencing was performed with immunoSEQ multiplex PCR; in TCRdb, only in-frame clones are kept and a portion is missing. The sample consists of about 70,000 clones, nearly 95% of them appearing once. The sequencing here drew on CD4+ T cells from peripheral blood mononuclear cells, taken after pregnancy. These receptors all stem from a female donor with multiple sclerosis, enrolled in a pregnancy study.

This clone has more than one count but fewer than ten. The CDR3 nucleotides are TGTGCCAGCAGCCAACTAGCGGGACTGTACAATGAGCAGTTCTTC. Amino acid sequence: CASSQLAGLYNEQFF. The chain recombines TRBV5-4 with TRBJ2-1; 10 bases align to TRBD2. The CDR3 totals 15 residues. Germline-derived CDR1 and CDR2 are SGHNT and YYREEE (reference sequence). V lost 4 bases, J lost 4 bases, and 5 bases stayed unmatched. The whole variable domain, filled in from reference TRBV5-4 and TRBJ2-1, reads ETGVTQSPTHLIKTRGQQVTLRCSSQSGHNTVSWYQQALGQGPQFIFQYYREEENGRGNFPPRFSGLQFPNYSSELNVNALELDDSALYLCASSQLAGLYNEQFFGPGTRLTVL.

The CDR3 DNA reads as TGTGCCTGGAGTGTACTCGCAGGGGGCATAGATGGCTACACCTTC. Its protein is CAWSVLAGGIDGYTF. The genes are TRBV30 and TRBJ1-2; 8 bases align to TRBD1. The germline gives CDR1 GTSNPN, CDR2 SVGIG (reference sequence). The CDR3 has 15 residues. The V gene end was trimmed by 0 bases and the J gene end by 6 bases; junction bases not matched to a gene: 9.

The chain carries TRBV7-9 and TRBJ2-3; TRBD2 aligns across 8 bases. CDR1 SEHNR and CDR2 FQNEAQ come from the germline V gene (reference sequence). Trimming cost V 5 bases and J 4 bases; bases outside gene matches: 5. The CDR3 runs to 14 residues. The CDR3 region is CASSVRGGPDTQYF. DNA of the CDR3: TGTGCCAGCAGCGTACGGGGGGGGCCAGATACGCAGTATTTT.

The chain recombines TRBV10-3 with TRBJ2-6; a weak D match, TRBD1 (5 bases). The V end was cut by 2 bases, the J end by 0 bases, with 17 bases between. The CDR3 is 19 amino acids. Germline CDR1 and CDR2: ENHRY and SYGVKD. Here the CDR3 reads CAISEPPTDFFSGANVLTF. In DNA form, the CDR3 reads TGTGCCATCAGTGAGCCCCCGACAGACTTCTTCTCTGGGGCCAACGTCCTGACTTTC.

The chain couples TRBV27 to TRBJ2-7, with 9 bases aligning to TRBD1. The V and J ends lost 3 bases and 3 bases, in that order; junction bases with no gene match: 9. The CDR3 spans 16 residues. Germline V gene lookup returns CDR1 MNHEY and CDR2 SMNVEV (reference sequence). DNA of the CDR3: TGTGCCAGCAGTTTCCGCGGGGACAGGGCGGGCTACGAGCAGTACTTC. Its protein product is CASSFRGDRAGYEQYF.

The rearrangement joins TRBV5-1 to TRBJ2-7, with 8 bases lining up with TRBD1. Germline assignment: CDR1 SGHRS and CDR2 YFSETQ. J was trimmed by 3 bases and V by 2 bases; bases with no gene match: 4. CDR3 length equals 14 residues. CDR3 DNA: TGCGCCAGCAGCTTAAACAGGGGGGACTACGAGCAGTACTTC. The encoded protein is CASSLNRGDYEQYF.

This clone was detected once. This chain connects TRBV5-6 to TRBJ2-7; a possible D gene is TRBD1 (6 bases). The CDR3 runs 14 residues. Germline loops: CDR1 SGHDT, CDR2 YYEEEE. Trimming shortened V by 3 bases and J by 3 bases, and 13 bases separated the two germline ends. The CDR3 nucleotides read TGTGCCAGCAGCTCGCAGGGGTTATACTACGAGCAGTACTTC. It specifies CASSSQGLYYEQYF.

This chain uses TRBV15 with TRBJ2-1, with D perhaps TRBD2 (6 bases). Deletions cut 5 bases from V and 3 bases from J, with 14 bases between. CDR3 length: 15 amino acids. The germline V gene encodes CDR1 LNHNV and CDR2 YYDKDF (reference sequence). CDR3 protein: CATSLPGLNYNEQFF. Here the CDR3 DNA reads TGTGCCACCAGCCTACCGGGACTTAACTACAATGAGCAGTTCTTC.

The chain joins TRBV7-3 to TRBJ1-1; the match to TRBD1 covers 9 bases. Trimming at V came to 4 bases and at J to 4 bases, leaving 4 bases not matched to a gene. CDR3 length: 14 amino acids. CDR1 and CDR2 (germline): SGHTA, FQGTGA. The CDR3 DNA is TGTGCCAGCAGCTACAGGGGGCGGAGCACTGAAGCTTTCTTT. Translated, it gives CASSYRGRSTEAFF.

The chain has TRBV14 and TRBJ1-1; tentative D call: TRBD1 (6 bases). The V gene's germline CDR1 is SGHDN and CDR2 FVKESK. The CDR3 loop spans 13 amino acids. The ends were cut back, 2 bases at V and 4 bases at J, with 8 bases in the middle. This CDR3 is CASSQNRATEAFF. As DNA, the CDR3 is TGTGCCAGCAGCCAAAACAGGGCCACTGAAGCTTTCTTT.

This rearrangement joins TRBV2 to TRBJ2-5, with 11 bases that match TRBD2. This CDR3 region has 18 residues. The V and J ends lost 2 bases and 1 base, in that order; junction bases with no gene match: 9. Germline V lookup: CDR1 SNHLY, CDR2 FYNNEI. The CDR3 sequence is CASSELISGLAVQETQYF. CDR3 sequence (DNA): TGTGCCAGCAGTGAACTAATCTCGGGACTAGCGGTCCAAGAGACCCAGTACTTC.

The rearrangement joins TRBV29-1 to TRBJ2-1, with TRBD2 identical over 8 bases. This CDR3 has 13 residues. The junction had 8 bases not matched to a gene; V was cut back by 8 bases and J by 5 bases. Per germline, CDR1 SQVTM and CDR2 ANQGSEA. CDR3 loop: CSLIAGSNNEQFF. The CDR3, as DNA: TGCAGCTTAATAGCGGGGTCTAACAATGAGCAGTTCTTC.

The V call is TRBV5-1, the J call TRBJ1-1; 8 bases map to TRBD1. The V and J ends lost 4 bases and 8 bases, in that order; junction bases with no gene match: 4. The CDR3 length is 12 residues. Per germline, CDR1 SGHRS and CDR2 YFSETQ. CDR3 bases: TGCGCCAGCAGCGGGGACAGGTCCGAAGCTTTCTTT. Its protein product is CASSGDRSEAFF.

The chain uses TRBV5-1 and TRBJ2-1; the D gene is possibly TRBD2 (6 bases). The length of the CDR3 is 19 residues. Trimming pared 4 bases from V and 2 bases from J, leaving 25 bases between. Germline V gene sequence: CDR1 SGHRS, CDR2 YFSETQ. The CDR3 reads CASSARGVAGTSTYNEQFF. The CDR3 region has the DNA TGCGCCAGCAGCGCTCGAGGGGTGGCCGGGACTTCCACCTACAATGAGCAGTTCTTC.

The rearrangement uses TRBV30 and TRBJ2-1; D is perhaps TRBD2 (6 bases). Trimming cost V 2 bases and J 12 bases, with 11 bases left between them. The CDR3 is 11 residues long. Looked up from germline, CDR1 is GTSNPN and CDR2 is SVGIG (reference sequence). CDR3: CAWSSGVGQFF. CDR3 nucleotide sequence: TGTGCCTGGAGTTCGGGGGTAGGGCAGTTCTTC. Supplemented by reference TRBV30 and TRBJ2-1, the full variable domain reads SQTIHQWPATLVQPVGSPLSLECTVEGTSNPNLYWYRQAAGRGLQLLFYSVGIGQISSEVPQNLSASRPQDRQFILSSKKLLLSDSGFYLCAWSSGVGQFFGPGTRLTVL.

This chain uses TRBV2 with TRBJ2-7; 10 bases line up with TRBD1. The CDR3 totals 16 residues. J was trimmed by 2 bases and V by 4 bases; bases with no gene match: 8. The V gene's germline CDR1 is SNHLY and CDR2 FYNNEI. The CDR3 region has the DNA TGTGCCAGCAGTGGACAGGGGGCGTTATTGACCTACGAGCAGTACTTC. It specifies CASSGQGALLTYEQYF.

The chain combines TRBV5-1 with TRBJ2-3, with a tentative D call TRBD2 (6 bases). The CDR3 covers 16 residues. V was clipped by 0 bases and J by 4 bases, with 15 bases between them. Germline lookup yields CDR1 SGHRS and CDR2 YFSETQ. CDR3 residues: CASSLAPGRTADTQYF. DNA of the CDR3: TGCGCCAGCAGCTTGGCCCCCGGGAGAACCGCAGATACGCAGTATTTT.

This chain connects TRBV18 to TRBJ2-2, with a weak D call TRBD1 (6 bases). The CDR3 runs to 15 residues. V was shortened by 8 bases and J by 6 bases, with 19 bases between the two germline ends. Germline V lookup: CDR1 KGHSH, CDR2 LQKENI. CDR3 sequence reads: CASGVVGRGSGELFF. In DNA, the CDR3 is TGTGCCAGCGGCGTCGTGGGCAGGGGTTCCGGGGAGCTGTTTTTT.

This chain links TRBV4-1 with TRBJ2-5, with D tentatively TRBD2 (5 bases). This CDR3 contains 13 residues. CDR1 is MGHRA and CDR2 is YSYEKL in the germline V gene. Between the trimmed V and J ends, which lost 1 base and 7 bases, there was a span of 10 bases. This chain's CDR3 is CASSQGAEGTQYF. DNA of the CDR3: TGCGCCAGCAGCCAAGGGGCAGAGGGGACCCAGTACTTC.

The chain has TRBV7-3 and TRBJ2-3; 11 bases agree with TRBD2. The V and J ends lost 5 bases and 4 bases, in that order; junction bases with no gene match: 2. Germline V gene sequence: CDR1 SGHTA, CDR2 FQGTGA. CDR3 length equals 14 residues. The CDR3 nucleotides read TGTGCCAGCAGCCGTAGCGGGGGGGCAGATACGCAGTATTTT. Its protein product is CASSRSGGADTQYF.

The chain is built from TRBV15 and TRBJ2-1; TRBD2 matches at 13 bases. CDR1 LNHNV and CDR2 YYDKDF come from the germline V gene (reference sequence). CDR3 length: 17 amino acids. The ends lost 4 bases at V and 1 base at J; junction bases unmatched: 4. CDR3: CATSTLTSGRSYNEQFF. The CDR3 region has the DNA TGTGCCACCAGCACCTTGACTAGCGGGAGGTCCTACAATGAGCAGTTCTTC.

The CDR3 protein is CASSKGPLLTYEQYF. The CDR3, as DNA: TGTGCCAGCAGCAAAGGCCCTCTCTTGACTTACGAGCAGTACTTC. This chain joins TRBV11-3 and TRBJ2-7; D gene uncertain. There are 15 residues in the CDR3. V lost 5 bases and J 4 bases, leaving 18 bases between the germline ends. The V gene's germline CDR1 is SGHNT and CDR2 YENEEA.

V and J are TRBV6-7 and TRBJ2-1; D perhaps matches TRBD2 (7 bases). TRBV6-7 is reported as an ORF; its role is uncertain. Trimming took off 2 bases at V and 9 bases at J, with 17 bases between the two ends. CDR3 length: 15 amino acids. Here the CDR3 DNA reads TGTGCCAGCAGTTACCCCTTCGAGGGGGGGCCTGAGCAGTTCTTC. Its translation is CASSYPFEGGPEQFF.

The V gene is TRBV15, the J gene TRBJ2-5, with D unclear. The CDR3 covers 16 residues. The V end was cut by 5 bases, the J end by 1 base, with 17 bases between. The germline V gene encodes CDR1 LNHNV and CDR2 YYDKDF (reference sequence). In DNA, the CDR3 is TGTGCCACCAGCGGCCTCCTTAGCAGAATCCAAGAGACCCAGTACTTC. This gives the protein CATSGLLSRIQETQYF.

CDR3 in DNA: TGTGCCAGCAGCTTAGGCGCTAGCGGGGGGGCATCAGATACGCAGTATTTT. Amino acid sequence: CASSLGASGGASDTQYF. The J gene is TRBJ2-3, the V gene TRBV7-9; 12 bases align to TRBD2. This CDR3 contains 17 residues. J lost 4 bases, V lost 1 base, and 6 bases had no gene match. Germline V lookup: CDR1 SEHNR, CDR2 FQNEAQ (reference sequence).

This clone was seen a few times. This chain connects TRBV5-6 to TRBJ2-3, with 10 bases identical to TRBD1. The CDR3 runs 16 residues. Germline loops: CDR1 SGHDT, CDR2 YYEEEE. Trimming cost V 2 bases and J 4 bases; bases outside gene matches: 7. This CDR3 is CASSFGPDRGADTQYF. The CDR3 DNA sequence: TGTGCCAGCAGCTTCGGCCCGGACAGGGGGGCAGATACGCAGTATTTT.

The J gene is TRBJ2-5, the V gene TRBV28; 9 bases align to TRBD1. CDR3 length: 16 amino acids. CDR1 and CDR2 (germline): MDHEN, SYDVKM. The trim removed 6 bases at V and 3 bases at J, leaving 11 bases unmatched. The CDR3 loop reads CASRPPRGQGEETQYF. CDR3 DNA sequence: TGTGCCAGCAGACCACCCCGGGGACAGGGCGAAGAGACCCAGTACTTC.

Only one count was recorded for this clone. The rearrangement joins TRBV6-5 to TRBJ2-7; D possibly corresponds to TRBD2 (6 bases). Per germline, CDR1 MNHEY and CDR2 SVGAGI. The CDR3 length is 13 residues. The V end was cut by 2 bases, the J end by 4 bases, with 9 bases between. The CDR3 nucleotides are TGTGCCAGCAGTTACGGTCGGGGGTACGAGCAGTACTTC. Translation: CASSYGRGYEQYF.

The chain is built from TRBV2 and TRBJ1-3; TRBD1 agrees at 8 bases. The germline gives CDR1 SNHLY, CDR2 FYNNEI. This CDR3 contains 15 residues. The J segment lost 4 bases and the V segment lost 5 bases, leaving 7 bases of the junction unmatched. Here the CDR3 reads CASSWGRGLGNTIYF. The CDR3 nucleotides are TGTGCCAGCAGTTGGGGCAGGGGGCTCGGAAACACCATATATTTT.